This TCR beta chain was sequenced during a study of neurological immune-mediated disorders. Notes on the study in general: None of the CDR3 amino acid sequences in expanded clones turned up in more than one subject, which points to private repertoires in all groups. Association with the multiple sclerosis repertoire cluster was not found for any clinical or MRI feature. When the repertoires were grouped phylogenetically, those of 18 of the 34 multiple sclerosis patients came together in a single cluster of related CDR3 sequences, which points to a possible repertoire-level signature.

Unsorted libraries were derived from 2 million PBMCs stored at -80 C. This clonotype has a count of ten or more. Its specificity is unknown. TCRdb reprocessed the 5' RACE reads with MiXCR, giving one entry per CDR3 protein. This table holds some 60,000 distinct CDR3 sequences, 2.5% found once. The TCR sequence derives from a man aged 45-65 years with multiple sclerosis. Sequenced input: PBMCs.

The CDR3 is CASSKTGILTYEQYF. As DNA, the CDR3 is TGTGCCAGCAGTAAAACAGGCATCTTAACCTACGAGCAGTACTTC. The genes are TRBV6-5 and TRBJ2-7; possibly TRBD1 for D (5 bases). The CDR3 loop spans 15 amino acids. The germline V gene has CDR1 MNHEY and CDR2 SVGAGI. Trimming removed 5 bases at V and 2 bases at J, with 16 bases between.